What follows describes a single T cell receptor (beta chain). The clone's antigen remains unknown. No base quality information exists; no much larger clone differs at one position. These data are taken from a study of cytomegalovirus exposure and HLA in healthy donors (TCRdb year 2017). Context from the whole study: An earlier analysis of 587 of the donors reported around 280 Gb of sequence data and roughly 120 million unique TCR beta sequences obtained from approximately 180 million T cells. The number of typed donors differed by locus: 629-630 for A, B, C, DRB1 and DQB1; 500 to 550 for DQA1; over 600 for DPA1; and some 430 for DPB1. Donor age, sex, ethnicity and CMV serostatus were compiled alongside the repertoire data. Because of strong linkage in the cohort, five DR-DQ haplotypes were treated as single units for association and clustering. The aim of the study was to test whether cataloging public T cell receptors could identify signatures of past pathogen exposure. In an earlier analysis of several hundred of the donors, high-throughput TCR beta sequencing was used to judge whether each TCR beta V gene segment behaved as functional or pseudogenic. To predict cytomegalovirus infection status, the study combined high-throughput TCR immunosequencing, statistical association of individual TCRs with disease status, and machine learning. Among 398 genotyped donors of the cohort, an average of around 240,000 unique TCR beta nucleotide sequences were sequenced per donor, around 18% of them non-productive. To study patterns of TCR occurrence, a later analysis re-analyzed previously published TCR beta repertoires from just over 650 donors and added high-resolution HLA genotyping. In addition to the first cohort of 650 to 750 subjects, a separate validation cohort of approximately 130 different subjects was used. Roughly 300 gigabases of sequencing data and roughly 90 million unique TCR sequences were included in an early release covering around 650 HLA-typed donors. Of the 300 to 450 genotyped donors, 81% fell in the genetic ancestry cluster associated with self-reported Caucasian donors. The later analysis used no new phenotypic data to find candidate immune exposures, relying instead on TCR beta sequences and their occurrence across donors. HLA typing included class I and class II loci at four-digit resolution. The study profiled the T cell repertoires of approximately 700 subjects by immunosequencing and related them to cytomegalovirus serostatus. A later genetic analysis took genome-wide SNP genotypes for about 55% of the roughly 670 donors and used that subset as a discovery cohort. Every discovery cohort repertoire had been produced on one sequencing platform. The paper's findings and limits, for the study overall: In a later analysis, most CMV-associated TCR beta chains were found to appear HLA-restricted, with HLA associations seemingly driven largely by CMV exposure. At a false discovery rate of 0.05, a later analysis linked about 16,000 TCR beta sequences to specific HLA alleles. In a later analysis, several top co-occurrence clusters were reported to appear linked to parvovirus B19, influenza, CMV and Epstein-Barr virus. In an earlier analysis of some 550 of the donors, most TCR beta V segments were observed in productive rearrangements about 90% or about 30% of the time, broadly matching IMGT annotations. Compared with equally common non-associated chains, HLA-associated TCR beta chains in a later analysis were more clonally expanded and had lower generation probabilities. The cohort was sequenced for TCR beta chains only, and without alpha or paired-chain data the features that could be detected were limited. Immune exposure information for the cohort was limited to CMV serostatus. Assigning TCR associations to individual alleles was difficult when HLA alleles, especially DR and DQ, strongly co-occurred. A later analysis found that TCR association rates varied across HLA loci, with DRB1 alleles showing the most associated TCRs and HLA-C alleles the fewest. The earlier analysis of around 600 of the donors excluded roughly 17 rarely observed V segments, including chromosome 9 orphons, because counts were too low. The 87-base-pair reads could not distinguish some IMGT-functional V segments, including TRBV6-2 and TRBV6-3, so those segments were excluded. Most TCR sequences were observed very rarely across donors, whereas some public TCRs were present in many individuals. Correlated functional status among segregating V segments might be attributable to linkage disequilibrium, but an unknown experimental factor could not be ruled out. In both the original and validation cohorts, the classifier was reported to diagnose cytomegalovirus status with high specificity and sensitivity. A further reported finding was that TCR beta sequences accurately predicted the HLA-A and HLA-B alleles for most subjects in the first cohort. According to the authors, the approach could potentially be generalized to other disease states and immunological phenotypes. Sequencing depth was assumed to be roughly uniform across donors in the presence/absence analyses, though that assumption may not hold. The study listed approximately 160 TCR beta chains as associated with cytomegalovirus. A cluster of highly shared sequence variants was judged likely to be a technical artifact of the sequencing pipeline. According to a later genetic analysis, donors in an Asian-associated ancestry cluster had fewer N-insertions in productive TCRs than the roughly 700-donor mean. In vitro tests confirmed that a few of the cytomegalovirus-associated TCR beta chains recognize cytomegalovirus antigens. HLA typing was unavailable for some donors at each locus, so association tests used only the typed subset. V-gene and J-gene trimming of TCR beta chains was associated with a missense DCLRE1C variant in a later genetic analysis, and the association was replicated in an independent cohort.

Libraries were built with the immunoSEQ multiplex PCR assay. The multiplex PCR relied on a mix of 60 forward primers for TCR Vbeta segments and 13 reverse primers for TCR Jbeta segments. The CDR3 region of rearranged TCR beta genes was amplified from genomic DNA with a multiplex PCR assay. Amplified TCR beta libraries were sequenced as 87-base-pair reads on the Illumina HiSeq System. In the source study's methods: In a later analysis, roughly 80 million unique TCR beta chains were counted across the 690 or so repertoires, and around 10 million of these chains were shared by at least two donors. Raw reads were error-corrected and collapsed into unique sequences with a nearest-neighbor algorithm that merged closely related sequences to remove PCR and sequencing errors. Alignment of CDR3 sequences to IMGT reference sequences was used to assign V, D and J gene segments. Each retained sequence needed at least a six-nucleotide match to both a V gene segment and a J gene segment. A rearrangement counted as productive if the CDR3 had no stop codons and remained in frame with V and J, and every other rearrangement counted as non-productive. CDR3 was defined by IMGT convention, running from the second conserved V-encoded cysteine to the conserved J-encoded phenylalanine. In an earlier analysis of 500 to 650 of the donors, sequences lacking an unambiguous match to a single V gene segment were excluded. In an earlier analysis of a few hundred of the donors, V segments were called functional above 56.7% productive rearrangements and were called segregating when the between-donor standard deviation exceeded 5%. To diagnose cytomegalovirus status from the catalog of TCR beta chain sequences, a statistical classification framework was built. V and J gene assignment, in a later analysis, came from comparing TCR nucleotide sequences with IMGT/GENE-DB human TR gene sequences. A later analysis assigned CDR3 sequences and most-parsimonious VDJ recombination scenarios with the TCRdist pipeline. In a later analysis, each TCR beta chain was defined by its CDR3 amino acid sequence together with its V-gene family, and reads without a unique V-gene family were excluded. As a way to deal with suspected cross-contamination and a sequencing artifact, a later analysis dropped 500 to 700 nucleotide sequences that were highly shared and had low generation probability. For each public chain, a later analysis derived a clonal expansion index from normalized ranks of inferred template counts within each repertoire. Generation probabilities in a later analysis came from a VDJ recombination model fitted to out-of-frame rearrangements, and those results were checked against IGoR. Hypergeometric tests were used in a later analysis to score TCR-TCR, TCR-HLA and TCR-CMV co-occurrence, with a repertoire-size bias correction applied to the TCR pairs. To estimate false discovery rates, a later analysis permuted the HLA or CMV assignments 20 times. A later analysis grouped co-occurring TCRs with DBSCAN, adding TCRdist sequence similarity when clustering within HLA-allele-positive subsets. For co-occurrence clustering, repertoires with fewer than 30,000 or more than 120,000 public chains were excluded, along with 4 to 6 repertoires with anomalous nucleotide sharing. What TCRdb holds here is the immuneACCESS table cut down to in-frame rearrangements. Part of the clones is not present; checked against another copy, under half of the missing clones reflect an unresolved V gene, and the others are unexplained. V and J calls and clone size come straight from that table; D and trimming were deduced from the DNA. The sample yields about 150,000 clones; around four fifths were counted once. Roughly an eighth of the sample comes from the top ten.

From its cysteine to its phenylalanine, the CDR3 spans 15 amino acids. Of all the DNA, just the CDR3 is kept, 45 bases in frame from base 1. From the germline V gene, CDR1 is MNHEY and CDR2 is SVGAGI. V trim: 6 bases; J trim: 0 bases; unmatched bases: 7. The cohort consisted of some 730 healthy bone marrow donors. At the time of sampling, every cohort member was nominally healthy, though immune exposures that went unrecorded were likely present. The donor tested CMV seropositive, placing the donor among the 289 seropositive members of the cohort. A peripheral blood sample was provided by each donor, and peripheral blood mononuclear cells were used for TCR beta sequencing. Genomic DNA extraction from the blood cell samples was performed with the Qiagen DNeasy Blood Extraction Kit.

Recombination joined TRBV6-5 with TRBJ1-2; 7 bases in the middle match TRBD1. The sample taken for sequencing was PBMCs. The sequence was collected from a woman in her fifties or sixties in good health and CMV-seropositive. The DNA sequence is as follows: TGTGCCAGCAGGAGCGACAGGGCCCCTAACTATGGCTACACCTTC. Translated, it reads CASRSDRAPNYGYTF.